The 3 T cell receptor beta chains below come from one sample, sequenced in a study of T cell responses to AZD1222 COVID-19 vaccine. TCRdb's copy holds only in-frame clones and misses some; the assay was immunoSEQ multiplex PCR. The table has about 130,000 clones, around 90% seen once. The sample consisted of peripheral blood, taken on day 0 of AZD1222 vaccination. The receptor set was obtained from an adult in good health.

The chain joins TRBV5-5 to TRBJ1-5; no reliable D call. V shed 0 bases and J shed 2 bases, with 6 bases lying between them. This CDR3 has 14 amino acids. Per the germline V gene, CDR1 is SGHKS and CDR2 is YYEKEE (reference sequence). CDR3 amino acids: CASSLVRGNQPQHF. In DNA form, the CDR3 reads TGTGCCAGCAGCTTGGTCAGAGGCAATCAGCCCCAGCATTTT.

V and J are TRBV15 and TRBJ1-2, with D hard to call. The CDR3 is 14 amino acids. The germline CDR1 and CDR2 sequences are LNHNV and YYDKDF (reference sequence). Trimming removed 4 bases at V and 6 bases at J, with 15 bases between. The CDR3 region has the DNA TGTGCCACCAGCAACTACCCGGTCTACCATGGCTACACCTTC. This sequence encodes CATSNYPVYHGYTF.

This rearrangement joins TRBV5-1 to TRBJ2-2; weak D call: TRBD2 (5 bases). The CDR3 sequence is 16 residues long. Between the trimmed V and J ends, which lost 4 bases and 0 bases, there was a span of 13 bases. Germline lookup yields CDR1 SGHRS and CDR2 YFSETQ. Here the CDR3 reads CASSLSMDSNTGELFF. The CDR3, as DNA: TGCGCCAGCAGCCTCTCGATGGACTCGAACACCGGGGAGCTGTTTTTT.